This T cell receptor beta chain was documented in a study of CD8 T cells in ankylosing spondylitis listed by TCRdb under 2017. In the study overall: T cell receptor beta repertoires were profiled in healthy donors and ankylosing spondylitis patients so that disease-linked TCR variants could be found. The full study cohort was made up of approximately 24 ankylosing spondylitis patients and roughly 98 healthy donors. Peripheral blood was sampled, and synovial fluid was additionally collected from ankylosing spondylitis patients.

This sample was sequenced with an Illumina HiSeq 2500. Quantitative 5'-RACE with molecular barcodes was used to prepare TCR beta libraries. Processing in the source paper ran as follows. To identify disease-linked TCR variants, a new computational method was used, one built on a probabilistic model of VDJ rearrangement. TCRdb applied fastp at Q25 and MiXCR to the public reads, then kept only in-frame beta chains. When rows share a CDR3 protein, they turn into one entry using the most common DNA and genes. TCRdb, not the authors, supplied the V and J calls. This sample holds around 250,000 distinct CDR3 sequences; about 10% were observed only once. The ten biggest clones cover under 8% of the sample. What the work shows at the level of the full study, not this receptor alone: Significant enrichment of the disease-linked clones was reported in matched synovial fluid samples from ankylosing spondylitis patients. The disease-linked clones had a CD8+ phenotype and were found at relatively low frequencies in peripheral blood. Some of the motif variants had been reported before in the synovial fluid and blood of reactive arthritis patients, a finding that suggests common disease-initiation mechanisms. A TCR beta motif of fewer than 10 highly homologous amino acid variants appeared characteristic of blood from ankylosing spondylitis patients.

This clonotype was detected a few times. Its antigen is unknown. No clone much larger than this one lies a single base away; base qualities are absent. This clonotype was sampled from a male donor with ankylosing spondylitis or in good health (not recorded which). The sequenced sample consisted of blood, either unsorted or a sorted T cell fraction (not recorded which).

The DNA sequence is TGTGCCAGCAGCAACGGGGGGGCGGGGCCCAAACTCTGGACCTACGAGCAGTACTTC. It encodes CASSNGGAGPKLWTYEQYF. The chain is assembled from TRBV21-1 and TRBJ2-7; the D call TRBD1 from the table was never checked on the DNA. TRBV21-1 is a listed pseudogene. The CDR3 sequence holds 19 residues, the cysteine and phenylalanine included. Left in the record is the CDR3 DNA by itself, 57 bases read in frame from the first base.